In this sample, the clone carrying this T cell receptor (beta chain) turned up a few times. The antigen remains undetermined. Trimming pared 3 bases from V and 3 bases from J, leaving 14 bases between. Germline lookup yields CDR1 LNHDA and CDR2 SQIVND (reference sequence). The CDR3 spans 15 residues. This specimen comes from a study of T cell repertoires in cytomegalovirus infection. TCRdb re-called the reads with MiXCR, one entry per CDR3 protein. The sample yields roughly 990,000 distinct CDR3 sequences, more than 25% seen once. The specimen was cultured CD8+ T cells from PBMCs, collected from culture after CMV antigen stimulation. The gene calls are TRBV19 and TRBJ2-5; no reliable D call. This clonotype was obtained from a human donor in good health (CMV status not recorded). Some clones in this sample may be carry-over from other donors' samples. CDR3 in DNA: TGTGCCAGTAGTATGGACGGGTCGGGTGAAGAGACCCAGTACTTC. As protein: CASSMDGSGEETQYF. Together with reference TRBV19 and TRBJ2-5, the CDR3 gives the full variable domain: DGGITQSPKYLFRKEGQNVTLSCEQNLNHDAMYWYRQDPGQGLRLIYYSQIVNDFQKGDIAEGYSVSREKKESFPLTVTSAQKNPTAFYLCASSMDGSGEETQYFGPGTRLLVL.